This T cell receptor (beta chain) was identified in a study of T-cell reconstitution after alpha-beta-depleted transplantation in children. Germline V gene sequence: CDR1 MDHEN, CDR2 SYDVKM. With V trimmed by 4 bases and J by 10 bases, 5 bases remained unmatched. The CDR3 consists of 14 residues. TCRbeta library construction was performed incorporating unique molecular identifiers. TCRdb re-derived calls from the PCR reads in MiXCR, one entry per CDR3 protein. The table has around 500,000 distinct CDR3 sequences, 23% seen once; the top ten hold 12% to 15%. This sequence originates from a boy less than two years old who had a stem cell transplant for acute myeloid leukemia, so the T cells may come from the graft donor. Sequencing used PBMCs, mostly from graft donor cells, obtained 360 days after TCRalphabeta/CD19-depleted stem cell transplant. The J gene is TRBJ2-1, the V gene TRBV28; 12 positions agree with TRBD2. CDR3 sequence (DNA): TGTGCCAGCAGTTCTAGCGGGGGGGCAGGGGAGCAGTTCTTC. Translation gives CASSSSGGAGEQFF.